The 2 T cell receptor beta chains below come from one sample, sequenced in a study of cytomegalovirus exposure and HLA in healthy donors. Amplification used 60 Vbeta primers and 13 Jbeta primers. Clones were read by immunoSEQ multiplex PCR, and TCRdb kept only the in-frame ones, dropping some. The table lists roughly 200,000 clones, roughly 90% of them singletons, with 1% in the top ten. Sample: PBMCs. These receptors were obtained from a woman between 18 and 29 years old in good health and CMV-seronegative.

The chain employs TRBV5-4 and TRBJ2-1; 9 bases map to TRBD2. Trimming at V came to 3 bases and at J to 6 bases, leaving 7 bases not matched to a gene. Germline V CDR1 and CDR2: SGHNT, YYREEE (reference sequence). This CDR3 has 15 residues. CDR3 loop: CASSSSGLALNEQFF. The CDR3 nucleotides read TGTGCCAGCAGCTCGTCGGGACTAGCCCTCAATGAGCAGTTCTTC.

The chain carries TRBV5-6 and TRBJ1-5; D is perhaps TRBD1 (5 bases). CDR3 length equals 15 residues. Trimming shortened V by 0 bases and J by 6 bases, and 13 bases separated the two germline ends. From germline, CDR1 is SGHDT and CDR2 YYEEEE. The CDR3 is CASSLGRGGGQPQHF. As DNA, the CDR3 is TGTGCCAGCAGCTTGGGCCGGGGGGGTGGTCAGCCCCAGCATTTT. Based on the CDR3 plus reference TRBV5-6 and TRBJ1-5, the full variable domain is DAGVTQSPTHLIKTRGQQVTLRCSPKSGHDTVSWYQQALGQGPQFIFQYYEEEERQRGNFPDRFSGHQFPNYSSELNVNALLLGDSALYLCASSLGRGGGQPQHFGDGTRLSIL.